A selection of T cell receptor beta chains follows, all from one sample in a study of blood T cell repertoires in COVID-19. Profiling relied on immunoSEQ multiplex PCR, and the TCRdb table lists in-frame clones only, not all of them. The profile shows about 130,000 clones, approximately 81% of them singletons. The sample consisted of peripheral blood. These receptor sequences come from an older man with COVID-19, enrolled during active disease. Both conserved end residues are part of each CDR3. Each record gives: V gene, D gene, clone size, J gene, CDR3 DNA, CDR3 protein. The D gene is left open where the match is weak. A clone size is listed for some rows: how often the clone was seen (once, few, many), or a class if it is expanded.

TRBV7-9	TRBD1	NA	TRBJ2-4	TGTGCCAGCAGCTTAGGGGGGACAGGGTCCAAAAACATTCAGTACTTC	CASSLGGTGSKNIQYF
TRBV3-1/TRBV3-2	TRBD2	NA	TRBJ2-3	TGTGCCAGCAGCCAAGTAGCGGGAGCCGGCACAGATACGCAGTATTTT	CASSQVAGAGTDTQYF
TRBV6-5	NA	once	TRBJ1-2	TGTGCCAGCAGGAGGTCGGGGGACTATGGCTACACCTTC	CASRRSGDYGYTF
TRBV18	NA	NA	TRBJ2-3	TGTGCCAGCTCACCACAAGGACTCGCCACAGATACGCAGTATTTT	CASSPQGLATDTQYF
TRBV5-1	NA	NA	TRBJ2-3	TGCGCCAGCAAGAGTCCAAGCACAGATACGCAGTATTTT	CASKSPSTDTQYF
TRBV30	TRBD1	NA	TRBJ1-5	TGTGCCTGGACTCCTTTAGGGACAGGGGATAATCAGCCCCAGCATTTT	CAWTPLGTGDNQPQHF
TRBV12-3/TRBV12-4	NA	NA	TRBJ1-5	TGTGCCAGCAGTTTTGGCAGGGCAACACCCCAGCATTTT	CASSFGRATPQHF
TRBV5-1	NA	NA	TRBJ2-6	TGCGCCAGCAGCTTAGACTTCCCCACGGGGGCCAACGTCCTGACTTTC	CASSLDFPTGANVLTF
TRBV28	TRBD1	once	TRBJ2-6	TGTGCCAGCAGCCCGGACAGGGGGCATGGGGCCAACGTCCTGACTTTC	CASSPDRGHGANVLTF
TRBV10-3	NA	NA	TRBJ2-7	TGTGCCATCAGTGAGTCGAGAGCTAGCGACGAGCAGTACTTC	CAISESRASDEQYF
TRBV9	NA	NA	TRBJ1-3	TGTGCCAGCAGCCCCCCAGGGCTCCTCGAAAACACCATATATTTT	CASSPPGLLENTIYF
TRBV28	NA	once	TRBJ1-4	TGTGCCAGCCGTAGGGGAAAGACTAATGAAAAACTGTTTTTT	CASRRGKTNEKLFF
TRBV7-2	NA	once	TRBJ1-2	TGTGCCAGCAGTTTAGTAGCGGGATCTAACTATGGCTACACCTTC	CASSLVAGSNYGYTF
TRBV28	TRBD2	few	TRBJ2-7	TGTGCCAGCAGACTAGCTGGTGCGGGAGGGTATGACGAGCAGTACTTC	CASRLAGAGGYDEQYF
TRBV11-2	NA	NA	TRBJ2-3	TGTGCCAGCAGCTTCCGTCCGTTCACAGATACGCAGTATTTT	CASSFRPFTDTQYF
TRBV10-3	NA	NA	TRBJ2-3	TGTGCCATCGGGACTTTAGATACGCAGTATTTT	CAIGTLDTQYF
TRBV6-5	NA	NA	TRBJ2-4	TGTGCCAGCATAGCAGGGAATAGAGCCAAAAACATTCAGTACTTC	CASIAGNRAKNIQYF
TRBV28	TRBD2	few	TRBJ2-7	TGTGCCAGCAGCAGGGGACTAGCATATCACTACGAGCAGTACTTC	CASSRGLAYHYEQYF
TRBV5-1	TRBD2	NA	TRBJ2-7	TGCGCCAGCAGCTTGTTCGGGACTAGCGGGGAGAACTCCTACGAGCAGTACTTC	CASSLFGTSGENSYEQYF
TRBV10-1	NA	NA	TRBJ2-7	TGCGCCAGCAGGGAAACAGGCTGTGGGTCCTACGAGCAGTACTTC	CASRETGCGSYEQYF
TRBV7-9	NA	NA	TRBJ1-3	TGTGCCAGCAGCTTGTGGGCCTCTGACACCATATATTTT	CASSLWASDTIYF
TRBV6-5	NA	NA	TRBJ1-1	TGTGCCAGCAGTTATCTCGACAGTAACACTGAAGCTTTCTTT	CASSYLDSNTEAFF
TRBV29-1	TRBD2	NA	TRBJ2-2	TGCAGCGCCGGAGCGGGAGTGGGAACCGGGGAGCTGTTTTTT	CSAGAGVGTGELFF
TRBV2	NA	NA	TRBJ1-6	TGTGCCAGCAGTGAATCCGGAGGGGCATTAGGGGTCCGGCAATATAATTCACCCCTCCACTTT	CASSESGGALGVRQYNSPLHF
TRBV19	NA	NA	TRBJ2-7	TGTGTCAGTAGTATACTGGCAGACTACGAGCAGTACTTC	CVSSILADYEQYF
TRBV6-4	TRBD2	NA	TRBJ2-1	TGTGCCAGCAGCCCTCTCAAAACTCGGCGGGAGGGATTCCACAATGAGCAGTTCTTC	CASSPLKTRREGFHNEQFF
TRBV9	NA	few	TRBJ1-3	TGTGCCAGCAGCCCCGATACAAGAAACACCATATATTTT	CASSPDTRNTIYF
TRBV9	TRBD2	NA	TRBJ2-1	TGTGCCAGCTCCCAACTAGCGGGAGTTAATGAGCAGTTCTTC	CASSQLAGVNEQFF
TRBV9	NA	NA	TRBJ2-6	TGTGCCAGCAGCCGGACTTTCTCTGGGGCCAACGTCCTGACTTTC	CASSRTFSGANVLTF
TRBV14	NA	NA	TRBJ1-4	TGTGCCAGCAGCGCCGCCACCCTCCTCGCGGCTAATGAAAAACTGTTTTTT	CASSAATLLAANEKLFF
TRBV18	NA	NA	TRBJ2-5	TGTGCCACCTTATTTAGAACGGACCAAGAGACCCAGTACTTC	CATLFRTDQETQYF
TRBV7-9	NA	NA	TRBJ2-1	TGTGCCAGCAGCCCAAGGGGGGGCGCCTACAATGAGCAGTTCTTC	CASSPRGGAYNEQFF
TRBV7-2	TRBD2	NA	TRBJ2-1	TGTGCCAGCAGCACTCTAGCGGGCTCCTACAATGAGCAGTTCTTC	CASSTLAGSYNEQFF
TRBV24-1	TRBD2	NA	TRBJ2-3	TGTGCCACCAATGCGGGAGAAGGAGATACGCAGTATTTT	CATNAGEGDTQYF
TRBV5-1	NA	NA	TRBJ1-3	TGCGCCAGCAGGCTCTCGGACAGCGCACATCGGGCTGGAAACACCATATATTTT	CASRLSDSAHRAGNTIYF
TRBV19	NA	NA	TRBJ1-2	TGTGCCAGTAGTATAGCATTGGGAGTTTTGAACTATGGCTACACCTTC	CASSIALGVLNYGYTF
TRBV5-6	TRBD1	NA	TRBJ1-6	TGTGCCAGCAGCGATCTCCGACAGGGGGTTTCACCCCTCCACTTT	CASSDLRQGVSPLHF
TRBV24-1	NA	NA	TRBJ2-5	TGTGCCACCAGTGGCCCCGACCGCGATGGGGGGCGGGAGGAGACCCAGTACTTC	CATSGPDRDGGREETQYF
TRBV9	TRBD2	NA	TRBJ2-7	TGTGCCAGCAGCGTAGGACTAGCGGGAGAACACGAGCAGTACTTC	CASSVGLAGEHEQYF
TRBV6-5	TRBD2	NA	TRBJ2-1	TGTGCCAGCAGTTCCGGTAGCGGGAGAAGCGACAATGAGCAGTTCTTC	CASSSGSGRSDNEQFF
TRBV5-1	NA	few	TRBJ1-3	TGCGCCAGCAGCCCCGGACAGAGCTCTGGAAACACCATATATTTT	CASSPGQSSGNTIYF